The 5 T cell receptor beta chains given below trace back to one sample, sequenced in a study of T cell changes during pregnancy in multiple sclerosis. The method was immunoSEQ multiplex PCR; TCRdb's version includes in-frame clones alone and lacks a portion of them. The sample lists some 97,000 clones; almost 95% were seen once. The sequencing used peripheral blood, collected before pregnancy. These receptors all stem from a female donor with multiple sclerosis, enrolled in a pregnancy study.

This chain uses TRBV29-1 with TRBJ2-6; TRBD1 agrees at 11 bases. The germline V gene has CDR1 SQVTM and CDR2 ANQGSEA. This CDR3 spans 16 amino acids. With V trimmed by 7 bases and J by 3 bases, 8 bases remained unmatched. As DNA, the CDR3 is TGCAGCGCGCGAGGACAGGGGGCAAATGGGGCCAACGTCCTGACTTTC. It translates to CSARGQGANGANVLTF.

The V call is TRBV5-1, the J call TRBJ2-2; 7 nucleotides line up with TRBD1. From germline, CDR1 is SGHRS and CDR2 YFSETQ. The CDR3 totals 17 residues. J lost 4 bases, V lost 4 bases, and 13 bases had no gene match. The CDR3 region is CASSLPKQGPSTGELFF. DNA for the CDR3: TGCGCCAGCAGCCTACCGAAACAGGGGCCGAGCACCGGGGAGCTGTTTTTT.

This clone appeared a single time. The chain is built from TRBV18 and TRBJ1-2; TRBD1 aligns across 9 bases. The CDR3 is 13 amino acids. Germline V CDR1 and CDR2: KGHSH, LQKENI. Unmatched junction bases numbered 3, after V lost 3 bases and J lost 7 bases. CDR3 sequence: CASSPGTGSGYTF. In nucleotides, the CDR3 is TGTGCCAGCTCACCCGGGACAGGGTCTGGCTACACCTTC.

This chain connects TRBV29-1 to TRBJ2-3; 7 bases agree with TRBD2. From germline, CDR1 is SQVTM and CDR2 ANQGSEA. Trimming took 7 bases from V and 2 from J; bases not matched to a gene: 6. This CDR3 is 13 amino acids long. The CDR3: CSAGGGITDTQYF. The CDR3 DNA sequence: TGCAGCGCGGGGGGAGGGATCACAGATACGCAGTATTTT.

This clone appeared once. V and J are TRBV19 and TRBJ1-2, with 7 bases lining up with TRBD1. The trim removed 1 base at V and 4 bases at J, leaving 9 bases unmatched. Germline V lookup: CDR1 LNHDA, CDR2 SQIVND (reference sequence). The CDR3 covers 16 residues. The CDR3 sequence: CASSIVSQNRGYGYTF. CDR3 sequence (DNA): TGTGCCAGTAGTATAGTGAGCCAGAACAGGGGCTATGGCTACACCTTC.